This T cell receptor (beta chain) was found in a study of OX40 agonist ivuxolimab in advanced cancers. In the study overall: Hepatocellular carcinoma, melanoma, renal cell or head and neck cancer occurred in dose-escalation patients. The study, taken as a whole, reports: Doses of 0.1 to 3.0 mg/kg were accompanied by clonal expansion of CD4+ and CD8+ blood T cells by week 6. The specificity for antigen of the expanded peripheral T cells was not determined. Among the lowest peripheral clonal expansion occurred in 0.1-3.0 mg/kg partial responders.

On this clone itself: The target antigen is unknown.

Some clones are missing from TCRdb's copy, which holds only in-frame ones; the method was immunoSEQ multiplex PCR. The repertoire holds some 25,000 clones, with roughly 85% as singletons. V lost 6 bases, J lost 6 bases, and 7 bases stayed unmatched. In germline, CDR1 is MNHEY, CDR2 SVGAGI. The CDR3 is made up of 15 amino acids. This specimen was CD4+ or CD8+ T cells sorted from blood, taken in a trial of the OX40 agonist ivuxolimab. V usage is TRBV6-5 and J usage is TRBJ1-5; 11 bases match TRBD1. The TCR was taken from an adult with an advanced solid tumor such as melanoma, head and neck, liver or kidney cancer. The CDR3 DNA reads TGTGCCAGCAGACTAGGACAGGGGGCGGGTCAGCCCCAGCATTTT. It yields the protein CASRLGQGAGQPQHF.